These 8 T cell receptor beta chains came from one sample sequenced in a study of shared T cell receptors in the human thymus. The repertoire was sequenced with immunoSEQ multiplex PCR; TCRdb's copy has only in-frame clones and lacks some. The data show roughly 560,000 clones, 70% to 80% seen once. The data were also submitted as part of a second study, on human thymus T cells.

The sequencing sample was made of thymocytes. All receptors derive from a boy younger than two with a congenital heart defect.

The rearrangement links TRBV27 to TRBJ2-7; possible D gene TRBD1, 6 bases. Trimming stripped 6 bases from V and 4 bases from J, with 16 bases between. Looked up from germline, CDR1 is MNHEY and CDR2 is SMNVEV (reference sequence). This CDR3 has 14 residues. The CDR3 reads CASSPNREGYEQYF. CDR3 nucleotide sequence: TGTGCCAGCAGCCCCAACAGGGAAGGGTACGAGCAGTACTTC.

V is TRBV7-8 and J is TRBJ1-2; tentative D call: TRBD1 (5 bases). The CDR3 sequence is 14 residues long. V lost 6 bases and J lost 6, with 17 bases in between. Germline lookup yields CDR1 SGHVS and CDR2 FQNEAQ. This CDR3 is CASRSNRGNHGYTF. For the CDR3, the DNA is TGTGCCAGCAGGTCAAACCGGGGGAACCATGGCTACACCTTC. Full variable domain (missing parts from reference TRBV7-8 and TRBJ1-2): GAGVSQSPRYKVAKRGQDVALRCDPISGHVSLFWYQQALGQGPEFLTYFQNEAQLDKSGLPSDRFFAERPEGSVSTLKIQRTQQEDSAVYLCASRSNRGNHGYTFGSGTRLTVV.

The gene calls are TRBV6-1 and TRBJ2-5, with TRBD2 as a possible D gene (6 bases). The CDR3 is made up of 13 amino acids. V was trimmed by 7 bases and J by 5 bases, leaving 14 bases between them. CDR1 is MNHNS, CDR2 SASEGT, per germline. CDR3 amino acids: CASTQAGRETQYF. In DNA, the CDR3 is TGTGCCAGCACCCAGGCGGGGAGGGAGACCCAGTACTTC.

The CDR3 DNA reads TGTGCCAGCAGTGAAGCGCGGACAGGGGCGAGCACCGGGGAGCTGTTTTTT. Translated: CASSEARTGASTGELFF. This sequence joins TRBV2 and TRBJ2-2; 9 nucleotides align to TRBD1. Losses at the gene ends were 0 bases for V and 4 bases for J; bases not matched to a gene: 6. This CDR3 region has 17 residues. Germline CDR1 SNHLY, CDR2 FYNNEI.

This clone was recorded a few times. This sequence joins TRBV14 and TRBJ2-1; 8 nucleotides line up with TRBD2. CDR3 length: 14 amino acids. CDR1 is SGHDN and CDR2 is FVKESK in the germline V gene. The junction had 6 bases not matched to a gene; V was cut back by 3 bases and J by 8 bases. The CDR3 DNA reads TGTGCCAGCAGCCAGGGGCGGGAGGTTCATGAGCAGTTCTTC. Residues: CASSQGREVHEQFF.

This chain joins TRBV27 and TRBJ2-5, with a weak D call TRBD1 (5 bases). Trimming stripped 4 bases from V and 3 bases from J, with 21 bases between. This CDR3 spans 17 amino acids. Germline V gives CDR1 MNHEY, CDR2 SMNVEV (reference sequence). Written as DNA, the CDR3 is TGTGCCAGCAGTTCCCGCCCCCGGACATGGGTCAAAGAGACCCAGTACTTC. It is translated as CASSSRPRTWVKETQYF.

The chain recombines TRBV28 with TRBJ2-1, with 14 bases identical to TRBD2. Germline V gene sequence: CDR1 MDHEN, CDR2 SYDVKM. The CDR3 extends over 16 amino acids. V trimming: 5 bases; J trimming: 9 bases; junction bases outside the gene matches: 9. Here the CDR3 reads CASSQGLAGVRGEQFF. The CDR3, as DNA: TGTGCCAGCAGTCAGGGACTAGCGGGAGTAAGGGGTGAGCAGTTCTTC.

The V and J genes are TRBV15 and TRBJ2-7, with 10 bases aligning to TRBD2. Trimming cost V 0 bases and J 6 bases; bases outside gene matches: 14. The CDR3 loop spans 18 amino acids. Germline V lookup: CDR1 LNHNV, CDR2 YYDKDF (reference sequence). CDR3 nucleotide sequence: TGTGCCACCAGCAGAGAATGGGGCCTGGGACTAGCGCCTCTCGAGCAGTACTTC. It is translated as CATSREWGLGLAPLEQYF.